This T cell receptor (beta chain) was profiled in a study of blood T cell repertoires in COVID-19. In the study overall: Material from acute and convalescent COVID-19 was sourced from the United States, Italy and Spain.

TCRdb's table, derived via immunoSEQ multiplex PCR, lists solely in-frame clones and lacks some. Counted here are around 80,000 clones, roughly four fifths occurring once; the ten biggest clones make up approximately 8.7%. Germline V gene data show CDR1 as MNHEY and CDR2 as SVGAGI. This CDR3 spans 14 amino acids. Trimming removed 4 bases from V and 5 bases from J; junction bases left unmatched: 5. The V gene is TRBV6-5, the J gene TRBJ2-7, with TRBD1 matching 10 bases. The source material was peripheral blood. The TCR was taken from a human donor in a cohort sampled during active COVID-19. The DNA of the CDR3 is TGTGCCAGCAGTTTGGACAGGGGGGGGCACGAGCAGTACTTC. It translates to CASSLDRGGHEQYF.